The 9 T cell receptor beta chains in this list originate from one sample, sequenced in a study of blood T cell repertoires in COVID-19. Profiled with immunoSEQ multiplex PCR; TCRdb holds only in-frame clones, not every one. The sample consists of tens of thousands of clones, more than 70% of them appearing once. The sample consisted of peripheral blood. Receptors originate from a man in his sixties with active or convalescent COVID-19.

CDR3: CASSRSPRGTNEKLFF. The CDR3 DNA follows: TGCGCCAGCAGCCGTAGCCCCAGGGGGACTAATGAAAAACTGTTTTTT. This chain uses TRBV4-1 with TRBJ1-4; TRBD1 matches 7 bases. CDR1 and CDR2 from the germline V gene are MGHRA and YSYEKL. The V and J ends lost 4 bases and 2 bases, in that order; junction bases with no gene match: 7. This CDR3 region has 16 residues.

The J gene is TRBJ1-1, the V gene TRBV6-5; the D gene is possibly TRBD1 (6 bases). The CDR3 consists of 13 residues. In germline, CDR1 is MNHEY, CDR2 SVGAGI. Trimming removed 10 bases at V and 0 bases at J, with 12 bases between. The CDR3 loop is CATKGVMNTEAFF. Written as DNA, the CDR3 is TGTGCCACCAAGGGGGTGATGAACACTGAAGCTTTCTTT.

V is TRBV4-1 and J is TRBJ1-5, with D uncertain. Germline-derived CDR1 and CDR2 are MGHRA and YSYEKL. V was cut by 2 bases and J by 3 bases, with 11 bases left in between. The CDR3 has 15 amino acids. CDR3 in amino acids: CASSQTPGVNQPQHF. The CDR3 DNA sequence: TGCGCCAGCAGCCAAACACCCGGGGTCAATCAGCCCCAGCATTTT.

This chain uses TRBV4-1 with TRBJ1-2; D ambiguous. Between the trimmed V and J ends, which lost 1 base and 2 bases, there was a span of 14 bases. The V gene's germline CDR1 is MGHRA and CDR2 YSYEKL. The CDR3 spans 16 residues. CDR3 sequence: CASSQGSGRANYGYTF. CDR3 DNA sequence: TGCGCCAGCAGCCAAGGTTCTGGGCGGGCGAACTATGGCTACACCTTC.

This sequence joins TRBV2 and TRBJ1-5; 7 bases align to TRBD1. CDR1 is SNHLY and CDR2 is FYNNEI in the germline V gene. The CDR3 loop spans 14 amino acids. The ends lost 7 bases at V and 7 bases at J; junction bases unmatched: 10. CDR3 loop: CASTDRVGYQPQHF. The CDR3 nucleotides read TGTGCCAGCACTGACAGGGTGGGGTACCAGCCCCAGCATTTT.

A few counts support this clone. The genes are TRBV5-1 and TRBJ1-3, with D hard to call. Germline lookup yields CDR1 SGHRS and CDR2 YFSETQ. Trimming took 4 bases from V and 7 from J, leaving 18 bases between them. This CDR3 has 15 residues. CDR3 DNA sequence: TGCGCCAGCAGCCCAGAGACTGGCGGTACGAACACCATATATTTT. Translated: CASSPETGGTNTIYF.

The chain couples TRBV29-1 to TRBJ1-2, with 7 bases fitting TRBD1. Germline V gene sequence: CDR1 SQVTM, CDR2 ANQGSEA. The CDR3 totals 15 residues. V lost 4 bases and J lost 2; bases outside the gene matches: 10. CDR3 bases: TGCAGCGTTGCGGGACAGACCATCACAAACTATGGCTACACCTTC. Its translation is CSVAGQTITNYGYTF.

This clone was seen a single time. The genes are TRBV11-2 and TRBJ2-7, with D possibly matching TRBD1 (5 bases). Germline V gene data show CDR1 as SGHAT and CDR2 as FQNNGV. Trimming pared 4 bases from V and 2 bases from J, leaving 21 bases between. The CDR3 extends over 17 amino acids. The chain's CDR3 is CASSSRHRSHPAYEQYV. The CDR3 DNA reads as TGTGCCAGCAGCTCCAGGCACAGGTCCCATCCCGCCTACGAGCAGTACGTC.

The rearrangement links TRBV19 to TRBJ2-1, with TRBD2 matching over 9 bases. V trimming: 4 bases; J trimming: 4 bases; junction bases outside the gene matches: 8. The germline V gene has CDR1 LNHDA and CDR2 SQIVND (reference sequence). The CDR3 consists of 16 residues. CDR3 nucleotides: TGTGCCAGTAGTACCCATAGCGGGGGAGTTTACAATGAGCAGTTCTTC. Its protein product is CASSTHSGGVYNEQFF.